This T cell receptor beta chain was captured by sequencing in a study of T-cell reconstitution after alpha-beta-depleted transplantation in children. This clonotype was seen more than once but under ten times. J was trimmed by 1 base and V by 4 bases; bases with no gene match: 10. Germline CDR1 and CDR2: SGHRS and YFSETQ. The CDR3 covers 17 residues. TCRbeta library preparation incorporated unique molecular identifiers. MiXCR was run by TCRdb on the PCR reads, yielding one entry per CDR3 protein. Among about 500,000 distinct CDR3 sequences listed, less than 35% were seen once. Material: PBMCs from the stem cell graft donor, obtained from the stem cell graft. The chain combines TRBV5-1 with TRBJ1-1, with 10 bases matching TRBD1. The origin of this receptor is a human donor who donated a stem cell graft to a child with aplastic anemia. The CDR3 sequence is CASSDTGTGASNTEAFF. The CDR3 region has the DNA TGCGCCAGCAGCGACACCGGGACAGGGGCTTCGAACACTGAAGCTTTCTTT.